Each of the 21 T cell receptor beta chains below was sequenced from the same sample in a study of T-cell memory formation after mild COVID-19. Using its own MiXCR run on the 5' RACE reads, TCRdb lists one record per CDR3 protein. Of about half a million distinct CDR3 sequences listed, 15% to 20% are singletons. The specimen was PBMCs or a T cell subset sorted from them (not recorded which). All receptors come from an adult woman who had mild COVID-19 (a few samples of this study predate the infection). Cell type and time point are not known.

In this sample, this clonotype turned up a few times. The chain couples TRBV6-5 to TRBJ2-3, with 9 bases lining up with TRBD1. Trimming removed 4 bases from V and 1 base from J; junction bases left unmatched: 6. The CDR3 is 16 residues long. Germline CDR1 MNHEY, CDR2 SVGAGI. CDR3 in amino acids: CASSWGQGSGTDTQYF. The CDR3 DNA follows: TGTGCCAGCAGTTGGGGACAGGGATCGGGCACAGATACGCAGTATTTT.

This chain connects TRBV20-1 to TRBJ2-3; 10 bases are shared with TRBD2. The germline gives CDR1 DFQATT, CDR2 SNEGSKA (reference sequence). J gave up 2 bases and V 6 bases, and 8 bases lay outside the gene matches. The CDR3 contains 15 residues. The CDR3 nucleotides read TGCAGTGCAGCGAGGACTAGCGGATACACAGATACGCAGTATTTT. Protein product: CSAARTSGYTDTQYF.

Written as DNA, the CDR3 is TGTGCCAGCGGGCTACAGCGCGAGCAGTACTTC. It translates to CASGLQREQYF. V gene TRBV3-1 combines with J gene TRBJ2-7; no firm D call. This CDR3 spans 11 amino acids. CDR1 is LGHDT, CDR2 YNNKEL, per germline (reference sequence). V dropped 8 bases and J dropped 6 bases, with 11 bases sitting between them.

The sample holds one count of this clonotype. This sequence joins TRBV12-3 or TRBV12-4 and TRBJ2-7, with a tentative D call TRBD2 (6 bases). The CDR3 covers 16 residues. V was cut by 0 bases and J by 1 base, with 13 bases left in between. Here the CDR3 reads CASSLAFDSGSYEQYF. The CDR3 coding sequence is TGTGCCAGCAGTTTAGCGTTTGATAGCGGTTCCTACGAGCAGTACTTC.

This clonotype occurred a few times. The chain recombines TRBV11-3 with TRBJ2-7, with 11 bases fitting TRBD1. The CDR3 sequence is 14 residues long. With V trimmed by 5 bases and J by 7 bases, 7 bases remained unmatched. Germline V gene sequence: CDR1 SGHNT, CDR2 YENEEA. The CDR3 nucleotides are TGTGCCAGCAGCACCCGGGACAGGGGGAAGGAGCAGTACTTC. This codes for CASSTRDRGKEQYF.

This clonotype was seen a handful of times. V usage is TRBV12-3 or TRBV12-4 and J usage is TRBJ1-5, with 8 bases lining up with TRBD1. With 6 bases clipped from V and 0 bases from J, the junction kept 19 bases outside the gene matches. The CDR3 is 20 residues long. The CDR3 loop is CASSLRPWTGRLGSNQPQHF. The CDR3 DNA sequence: TGTGCCAGCAGCCTCAGGCCTTGGACAGGGAGATTGGGTAGCAATCAGCCCCAGCATTTT.

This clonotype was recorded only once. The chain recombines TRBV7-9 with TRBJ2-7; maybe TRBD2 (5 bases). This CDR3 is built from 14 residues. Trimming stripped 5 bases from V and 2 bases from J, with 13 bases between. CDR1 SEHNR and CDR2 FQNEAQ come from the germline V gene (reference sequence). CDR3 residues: CASSPGLRAYEQYF. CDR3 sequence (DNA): TGTGCCAGCAGCCCCGGACTTCGAGCCTACGAGCAGTACTTC. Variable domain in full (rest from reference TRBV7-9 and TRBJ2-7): DTGVSQNPRHKITKRGQNVTFRCDPISEHNRLYWYRQTLGQGPEFLTYFQNEAQLEKSRLLSDRFSAERPKGSFSTLEIQRTEQGDSAMYLCASSPGLRAYEQYFGPGTRLTVT.

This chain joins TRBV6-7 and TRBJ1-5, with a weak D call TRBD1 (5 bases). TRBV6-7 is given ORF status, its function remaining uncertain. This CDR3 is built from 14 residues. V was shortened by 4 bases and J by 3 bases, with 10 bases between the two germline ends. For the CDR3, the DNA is TGTGCCAGCAGTTTCAGGGTTCACAATCAGCCCCAGCATTTT. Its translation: CASSFRVHNQPQHF.

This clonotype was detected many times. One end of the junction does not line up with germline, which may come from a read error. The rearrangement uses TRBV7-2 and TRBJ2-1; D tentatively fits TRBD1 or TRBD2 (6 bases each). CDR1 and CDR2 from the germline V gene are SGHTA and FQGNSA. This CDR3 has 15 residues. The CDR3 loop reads CASSLEGTGGRSGVF. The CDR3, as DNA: TGTGCCAGCAGCTTAGAGGGGACTGGGGGCAGGAGTGGAGTCTTC.

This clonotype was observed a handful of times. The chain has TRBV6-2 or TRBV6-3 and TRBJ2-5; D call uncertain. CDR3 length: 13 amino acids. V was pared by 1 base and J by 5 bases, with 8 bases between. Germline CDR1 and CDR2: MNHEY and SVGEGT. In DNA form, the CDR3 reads TGTGCCAGCAGTTACTTACACTTGGAGACCCAGTACTTC. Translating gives CASSYLHLETQYF.

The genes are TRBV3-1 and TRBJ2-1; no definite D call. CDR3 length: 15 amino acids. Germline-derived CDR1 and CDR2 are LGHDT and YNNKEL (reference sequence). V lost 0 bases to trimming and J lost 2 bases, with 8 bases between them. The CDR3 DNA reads TGTGCCAGCAGCCAAGATTCAGGAGCCTACAATGAGCAGTTCTTC. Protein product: CASSQDSGAYNEQFF.

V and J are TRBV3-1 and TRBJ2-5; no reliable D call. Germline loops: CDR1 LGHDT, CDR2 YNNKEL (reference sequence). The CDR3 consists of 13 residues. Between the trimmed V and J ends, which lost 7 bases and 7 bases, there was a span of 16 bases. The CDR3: CASKSRHLGTQYF. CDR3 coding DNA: TGTGCCAGCAAAAGTCGCCACCTCGGGACCCAGTACTTC.

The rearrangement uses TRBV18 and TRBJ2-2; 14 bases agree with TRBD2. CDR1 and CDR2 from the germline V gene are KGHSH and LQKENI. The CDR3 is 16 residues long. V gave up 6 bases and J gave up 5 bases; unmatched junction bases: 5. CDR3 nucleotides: TGTGCCAGCTCGGGACTAGCGGGAGTTTGGACCGGGGAGCTGTTTTTT. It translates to CASSGLAGVWTGELFF.

CDR3 residues: CASSIGMNTEAFF. DNA for the CDR3: TGTGCCAGTAGTATAGGAATGAACACTGAAGCTTTCTTT. The rearrangement joins TRBV19 to TRBJ1-1; D gene unclear. Germline CDR1 LNHDA, CDR2 SQIVND (reference sequence). Trimming removed 1 base at V and 0 bases at J, with 3 bases between. The CDR3 extends over 13 amino acids.

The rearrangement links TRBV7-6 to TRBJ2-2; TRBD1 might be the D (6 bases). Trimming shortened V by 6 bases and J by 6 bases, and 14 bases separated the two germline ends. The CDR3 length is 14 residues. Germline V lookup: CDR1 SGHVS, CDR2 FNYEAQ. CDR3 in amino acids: CASSGQSVPGELFF. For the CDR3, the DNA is TGTGCCAGCAGTGGACAGTCGGTCCCCGGGGAGCTGTTTTTT.

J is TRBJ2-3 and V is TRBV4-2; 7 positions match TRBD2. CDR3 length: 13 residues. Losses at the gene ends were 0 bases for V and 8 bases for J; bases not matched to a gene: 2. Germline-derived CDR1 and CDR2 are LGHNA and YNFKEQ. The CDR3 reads CASSQDRTSTQYF. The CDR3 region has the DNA TGTGCCAGCAGCCAAGACCGGACTAGTACGCAGTATTTT.

CDR3 sequence (DNA): TGTGCCAGCAGTATGGTGGGACAGGATTCCTACAATGAGCAGTTCTTC. Its protein is CASSMVGQDSYNEQFF. The V gene is TRBV27, the J gene TRBJ2-1; TRBD1 matches at 8 bases. This CDR3 region has 16 residues. The ends lost 5 bases at V and 1 base at J; junction bases unmatched: 7. CDR1 is MNHEY, CDR2 SMNVEV, per germline (reference sequence).

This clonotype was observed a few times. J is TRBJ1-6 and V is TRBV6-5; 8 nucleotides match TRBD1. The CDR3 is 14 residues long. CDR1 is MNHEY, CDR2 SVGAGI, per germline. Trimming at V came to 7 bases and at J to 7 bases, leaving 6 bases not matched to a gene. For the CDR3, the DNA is TGTGCCAGCACTCCGGACAGGGTCAATTCACCCCTCCACTTT. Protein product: CASTPDRVNSPLHF.

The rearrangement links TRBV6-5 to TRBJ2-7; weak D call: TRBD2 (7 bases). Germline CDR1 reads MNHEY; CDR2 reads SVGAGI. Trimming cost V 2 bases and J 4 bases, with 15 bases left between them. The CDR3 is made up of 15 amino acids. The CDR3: CASSYGAGEGYEQYF. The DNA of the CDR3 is TGTGCCAGCAGTTACGGCGCAGGGGAGGGGTACGAGCAGTACTTC.

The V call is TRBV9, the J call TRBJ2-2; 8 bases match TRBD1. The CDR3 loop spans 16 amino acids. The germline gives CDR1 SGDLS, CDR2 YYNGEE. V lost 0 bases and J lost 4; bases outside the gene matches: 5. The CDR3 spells CASSVGGQGGTGELFF. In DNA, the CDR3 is TGTGCCAGCAGCGTAGGAGGACAGGGAGGCACCGGGGAGCTGTTTTTT.

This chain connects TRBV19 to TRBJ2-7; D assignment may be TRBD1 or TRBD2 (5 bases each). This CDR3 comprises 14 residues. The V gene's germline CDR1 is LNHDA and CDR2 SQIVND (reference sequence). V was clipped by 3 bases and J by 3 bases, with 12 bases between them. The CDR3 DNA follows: TGTGCCAGTAGTATTCGGGGCGACTTCTACGAGCAGTACTTC. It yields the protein CASSIRGDFYEQYF.